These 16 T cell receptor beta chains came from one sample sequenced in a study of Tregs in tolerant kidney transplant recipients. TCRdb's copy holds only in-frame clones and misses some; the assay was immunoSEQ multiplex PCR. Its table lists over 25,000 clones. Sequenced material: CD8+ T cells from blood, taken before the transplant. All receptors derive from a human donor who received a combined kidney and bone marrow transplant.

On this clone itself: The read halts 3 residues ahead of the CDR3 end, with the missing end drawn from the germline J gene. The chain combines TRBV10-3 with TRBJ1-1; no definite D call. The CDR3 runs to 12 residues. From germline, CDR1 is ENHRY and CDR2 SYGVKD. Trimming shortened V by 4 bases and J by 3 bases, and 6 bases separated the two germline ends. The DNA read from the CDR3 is TGTGCCATCAGTGGCGTAGACACTGAA. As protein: CAISGVDTE. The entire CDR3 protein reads CAISGVDTEAFF.

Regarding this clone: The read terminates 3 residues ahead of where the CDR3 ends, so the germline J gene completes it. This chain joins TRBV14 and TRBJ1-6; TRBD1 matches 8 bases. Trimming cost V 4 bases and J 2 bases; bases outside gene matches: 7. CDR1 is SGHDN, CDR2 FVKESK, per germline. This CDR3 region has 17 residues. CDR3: CASSPGTGYAYNSPLHF. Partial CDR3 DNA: TGTGCCAGCAGCCCGGGGACAGGTTACGCCTATAATTCACCC.

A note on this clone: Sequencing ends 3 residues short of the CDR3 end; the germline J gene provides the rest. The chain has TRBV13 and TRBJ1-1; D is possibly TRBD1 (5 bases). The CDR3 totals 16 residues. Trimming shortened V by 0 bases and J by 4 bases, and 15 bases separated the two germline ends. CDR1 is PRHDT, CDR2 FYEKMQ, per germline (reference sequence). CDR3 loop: CASSLGAGRWGTEAFF. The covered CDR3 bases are TGTGCCAGCAGCTTAGGTGCAGGGCGGTGGGGCACTGAA.

Incomplete CDR3 DNA: TGTGCCAGCAGTCCCGGGACAGGGGTCGGAGAGACC. It translates to CASSPGTGVGET. The CDR3 reads in full as CASSPGTGVGETQYF. This chain uses TRBV19 with TRBJ2-5, with 10 bases that match TRBD1. From the germline J gene comes the end of the CDR3, since the read stops 3 residues before it. The V segment lost 9 bases and the J segment 4 bases; nucleotides outside the gene matches: 11. Germline V lookup: CDR1 LNHDA, CDR2 SQIVND (reference sequence). This CDR3 contains 15 residues.

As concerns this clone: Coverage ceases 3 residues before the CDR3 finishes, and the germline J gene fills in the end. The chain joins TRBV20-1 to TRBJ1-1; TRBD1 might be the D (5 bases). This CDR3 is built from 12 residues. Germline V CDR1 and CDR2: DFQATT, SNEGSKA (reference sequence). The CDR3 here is CSLNSGTVEAFF. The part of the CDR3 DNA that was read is TGCAGCCTTAACTCAGGGACTGTTGAA.

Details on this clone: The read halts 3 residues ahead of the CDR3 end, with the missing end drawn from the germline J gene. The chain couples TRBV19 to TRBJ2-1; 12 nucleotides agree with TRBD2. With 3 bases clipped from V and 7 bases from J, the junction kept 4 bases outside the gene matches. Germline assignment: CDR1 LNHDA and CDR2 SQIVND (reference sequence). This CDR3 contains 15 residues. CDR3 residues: CASSILAGGINEQFF. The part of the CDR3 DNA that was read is TGTGCCAGTAGTATTCTAGCGGGAGGGATAAATGAG.

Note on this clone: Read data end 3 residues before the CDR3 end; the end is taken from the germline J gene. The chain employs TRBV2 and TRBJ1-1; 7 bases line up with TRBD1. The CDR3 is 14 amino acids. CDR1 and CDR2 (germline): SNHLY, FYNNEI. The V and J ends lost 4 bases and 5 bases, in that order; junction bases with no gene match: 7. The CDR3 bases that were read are TGTGCCAGCAGTGGGTACCTACAGGGGACTGAA. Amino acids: CASSGYLQGTE. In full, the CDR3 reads CASSGYLQGTEAFF.

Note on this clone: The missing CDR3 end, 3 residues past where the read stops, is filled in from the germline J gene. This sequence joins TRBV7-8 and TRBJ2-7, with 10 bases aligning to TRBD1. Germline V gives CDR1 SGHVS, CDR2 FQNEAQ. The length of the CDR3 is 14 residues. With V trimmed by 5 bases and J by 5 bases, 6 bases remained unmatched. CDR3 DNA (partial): TGTGCCAGCAGCCCAGGACAGGGGGGGAACGAG. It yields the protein CASSPGQGGNE. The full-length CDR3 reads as CASSPGQGGNEQYF.

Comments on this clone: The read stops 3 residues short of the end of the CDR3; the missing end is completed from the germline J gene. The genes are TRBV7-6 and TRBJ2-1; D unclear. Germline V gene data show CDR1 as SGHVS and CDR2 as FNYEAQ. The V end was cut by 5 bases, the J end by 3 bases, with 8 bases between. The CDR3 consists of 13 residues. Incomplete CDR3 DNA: TGTGCCAGCAGCGTTCAAGGCTACAATGAG. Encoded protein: CASSVQGYNE. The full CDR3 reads CASSVQGYNEQFF.

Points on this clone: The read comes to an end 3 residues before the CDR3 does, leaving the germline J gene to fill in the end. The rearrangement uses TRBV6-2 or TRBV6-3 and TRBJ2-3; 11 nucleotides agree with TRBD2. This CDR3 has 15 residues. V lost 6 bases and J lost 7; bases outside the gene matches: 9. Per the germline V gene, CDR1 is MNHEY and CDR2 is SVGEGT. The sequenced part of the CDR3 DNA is TGTGCCAGCAGCCCCATAGCGGGAGGGCTGTATACG. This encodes CASSPIAGGLYT. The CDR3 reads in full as CASSPIAGGLYTQYF.

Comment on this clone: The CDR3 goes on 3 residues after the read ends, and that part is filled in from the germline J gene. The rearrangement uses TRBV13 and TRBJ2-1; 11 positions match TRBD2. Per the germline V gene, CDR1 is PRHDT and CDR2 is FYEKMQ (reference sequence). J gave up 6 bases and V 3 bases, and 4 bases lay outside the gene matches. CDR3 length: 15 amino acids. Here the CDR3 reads CASSFSGGASNEQFF. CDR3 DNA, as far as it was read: TGTGCCAGCAGCTTTAGCGGGGGGGCCTCCAATGAG.

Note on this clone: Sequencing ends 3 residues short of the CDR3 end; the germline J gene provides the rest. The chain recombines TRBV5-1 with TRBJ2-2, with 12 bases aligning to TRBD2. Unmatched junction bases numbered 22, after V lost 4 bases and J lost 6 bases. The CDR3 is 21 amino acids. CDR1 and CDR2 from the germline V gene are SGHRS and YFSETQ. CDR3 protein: CASSGTELAGGLIGFPGELFF. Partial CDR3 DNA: TGCGCCAGCAGCGGGACGGAACTAGCGGGGGGCCTTATTGGTTTCCCCGGGGAG. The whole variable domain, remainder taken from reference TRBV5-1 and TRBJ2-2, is KAGVTQTPRYLIKTRGQQVTLSCSPISGHRSVSWYQQTPGQGLQFLFEYFSETQRNKGNFPGRFSGRQFSNSRSEMNVSTLELGDSALYLCASSGTELAGGLIGFPGELFFGEGSRLTVL.

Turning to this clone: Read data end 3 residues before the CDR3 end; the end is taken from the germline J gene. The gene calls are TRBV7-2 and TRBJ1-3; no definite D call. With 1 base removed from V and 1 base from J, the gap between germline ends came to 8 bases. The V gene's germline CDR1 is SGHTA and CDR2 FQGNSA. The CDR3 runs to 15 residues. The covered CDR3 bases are TGTGCCAGCAGCTTAGGACGGACTTCTGGAAACACC. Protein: CASSLGRTSGNT. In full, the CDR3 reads CASSLGRTSGNTIYF.

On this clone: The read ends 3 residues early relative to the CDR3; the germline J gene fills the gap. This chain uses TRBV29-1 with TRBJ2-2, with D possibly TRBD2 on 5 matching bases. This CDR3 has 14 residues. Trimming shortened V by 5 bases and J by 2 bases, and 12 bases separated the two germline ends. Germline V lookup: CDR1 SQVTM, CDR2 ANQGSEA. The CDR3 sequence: CSVLETINTGELFF. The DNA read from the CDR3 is TGCAGCGTTCTTGAGACTATTAACACCGGGGAG.

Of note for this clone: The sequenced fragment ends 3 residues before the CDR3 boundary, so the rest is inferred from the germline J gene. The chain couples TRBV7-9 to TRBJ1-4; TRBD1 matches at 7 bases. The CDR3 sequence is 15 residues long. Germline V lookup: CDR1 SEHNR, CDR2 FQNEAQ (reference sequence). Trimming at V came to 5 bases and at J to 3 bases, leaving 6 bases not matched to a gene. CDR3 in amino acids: CASSAVGQPNEKLFF. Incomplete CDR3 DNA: TGTGCCAGCAGCGCGGTGGGACAGCCTAATGAAAAA.

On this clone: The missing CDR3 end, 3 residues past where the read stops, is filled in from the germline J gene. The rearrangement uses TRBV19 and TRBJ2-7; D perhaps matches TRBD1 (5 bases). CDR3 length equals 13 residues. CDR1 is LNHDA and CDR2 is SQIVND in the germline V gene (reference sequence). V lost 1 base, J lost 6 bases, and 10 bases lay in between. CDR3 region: CASSIGSGREQYF. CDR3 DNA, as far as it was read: TGTGCCAGTAGTATAGGGTCAGGGCGCGAG. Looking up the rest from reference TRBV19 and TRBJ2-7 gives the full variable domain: DGGITQSPKYLFRKEGQNVTLSCEQNLNHDAMYWYRQDPGQGLRLIYYSQIVNDFQKGDIAEGYSVSREKKESFPLTVTSAQKNPTAFYLCASSIGSGREQYFGPGTRLTVT.